This TCR beta chain was identified in a study of blood T cell repertoires in COVID-19. About the study: Spain, Italy and the United States supplied samples that represented acute and convalescent COVID-19. Sources were T cells, B-cell-depleted T cells, or PBMCs; the material itself was cDNA or gDNA.

Deletions cut 3 bases from V and 4 bases from J, with 10 bases between. CDR1 is SGHRS, CDR2 YFSETQ, per germline. This CDR3 region has 13 residues. In the authors' workflow: Estimated nucleated cell counts came from reference gene primer amplification. Here immunoSEQ multiplex PCR was the method, and the copy in TCRdb shows in-frame clones only, minus some. The D gene and trimming were derived from the DNA, and the V and J assignments and clone size from that table. The table records 250,000 or so clones, more than 85% of them present only once. This clone turned up a few times. The specimen sequenced was peripheral blood. The genes are TRBV5-1 and TRBJ1-2; perhaps TRBD1 as D (5 bases). The sequence was collected from a woman aged 60-75 years with COVID-19, enrolled during active disease. CDR3 region: CASSYDRAYGYTF. CDR3 nucleotide sequence: TGCGCCAGCAGCTACGACAGAGCCTATGGCTACACCTTC.